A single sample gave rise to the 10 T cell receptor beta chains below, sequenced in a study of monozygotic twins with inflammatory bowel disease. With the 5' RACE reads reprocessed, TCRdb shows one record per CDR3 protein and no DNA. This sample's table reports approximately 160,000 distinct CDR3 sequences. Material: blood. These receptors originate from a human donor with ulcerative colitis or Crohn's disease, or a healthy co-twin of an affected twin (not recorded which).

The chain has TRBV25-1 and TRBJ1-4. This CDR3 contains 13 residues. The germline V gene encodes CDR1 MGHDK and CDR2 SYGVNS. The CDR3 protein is CASSEWSNEKLFF.

This chain's CDR3 is CASSLVIQETQYF. J is TRBJ2-5 and V is TRBV5-1. Germline lookup yields CDR1 SGHRS and CDR2 YFSETQ. The CDR3 extends over 13 amino acids.

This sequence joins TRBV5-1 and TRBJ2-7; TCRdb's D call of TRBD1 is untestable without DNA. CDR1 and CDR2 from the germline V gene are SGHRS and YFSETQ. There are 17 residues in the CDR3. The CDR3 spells CASSQPPGQGRSYEQYF.

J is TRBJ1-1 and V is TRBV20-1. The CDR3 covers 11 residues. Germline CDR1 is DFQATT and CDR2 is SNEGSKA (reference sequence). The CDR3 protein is CSASWTAEAFF.

CDR3 loop: CASSGGGFGNTIYF. The chain has TRBV10-2 and TRBJ1-3; TCRdb calls TRBD1, which cannot be checked without DNA. The CDR3 has 14 residues. Germline assignment: CDR1 WSHSY and CDR2 SAAADI.

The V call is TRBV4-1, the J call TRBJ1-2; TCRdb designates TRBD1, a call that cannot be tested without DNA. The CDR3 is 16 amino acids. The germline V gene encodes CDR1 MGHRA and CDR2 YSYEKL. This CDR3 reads CASSPVSVQGQYGYTF.

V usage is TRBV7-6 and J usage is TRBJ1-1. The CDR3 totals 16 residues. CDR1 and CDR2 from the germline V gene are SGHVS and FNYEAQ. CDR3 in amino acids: CASSLSPAGPDTEAFF.

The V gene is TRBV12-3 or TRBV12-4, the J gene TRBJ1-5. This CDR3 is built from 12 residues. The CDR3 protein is CASNRGNQPQHF.

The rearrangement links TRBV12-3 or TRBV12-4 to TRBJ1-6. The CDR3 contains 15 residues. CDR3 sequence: CASRQVSSYNSPLHF.

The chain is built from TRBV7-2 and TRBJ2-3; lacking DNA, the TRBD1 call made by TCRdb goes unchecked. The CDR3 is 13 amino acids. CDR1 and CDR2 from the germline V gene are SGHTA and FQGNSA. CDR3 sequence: CASGAGGPPTQYF.